The 32 T cell receptor beta chains below come from one sample, sequenced in a study of blood T cell repertoires in COVID-19 (dated by TCRdb to the early 2020s). The library was obtained by the immunoSEQ multiplex PCR assay. Drawn from immuneACCESS, this table holds only the in-frame rearrangements with V and J called that TCRdb kept. Clones are partly lost; checked studies trace under half to an unresolved V gene and leave the rest unexplained. Within this sample are some 48,000 clones, with around 84% of them counted one time only. Jointly, the top ten make up 6.5% to 8% of the sample. The sample comprised peripheral blood. The receptors stem from a human donor in a cohort sampled during active COVID-19.

The rearrangement joins TRBV29-1 to TRBJ1-5, with D maybe TRBD1 (6 bases). The CDR3 covers 13 residues. Trimming left V 2 bases short and J 3 bases short, with 8 bases between. The V gene's germline CDR1 is SQVTM and CDR2 ANQGSEA. CDR3 DNA: TGCAGCGTTGAATGGGGGCTCAATCAGCCCCAGCATTTT. It specifies CSVEWGLNQPQHF.

The chain combines TRBV6-5 with TRBJ1-2; 8 nucleotides match TRBD1. CDR1 is MNHEY, CDR2 SVGAGI, per germline. Trimming cost V 2 bases and J 7 bases; bases outside gene matches: 12. The length of the CDR3 is 16 residues. The CDR3 spells CASSYPHSGGISGYTF. Here the CDR3 DNA reads TGTGCCAGCAGTTACCCCCACTCAGGGGGCATAAGTGGCTACACCTTC.

The V call is TRBV19, the J call TRBJ2-3; D is possibly TRBD2 (5 bases). V lost 8 bases and J lost 0, with 9 bases in between. The germline V gene has CDR1 LNHDA and CDR2 SQIVND (reference sequence). The CDR3 is 13 residues long. In DNA, the CDR3 is TGTGCCAGTGACCGGGGTAGCACAGATACGCAGTATTTT. Amino acids: CASDRGSTDTQYF.

The gene calls are TRBV7-8 and TRBJ1-3, with 12 nucleotides matching TRBD1. From germline, CDR1 is SGHVS and CDR2 FQNEAQ. The CDR3 has 18 residues. Trimming cost V 5 bases and J 0 bases; bases outside gene matches: 8. The CDR3 region has the DNA TGTGCCAGCAGCCTTCGGGGACAGGGGGCACTCTCTGGAAACACCATATATTTT. Encoded protein: CASSLRGQGALSGNTIYF.

This clone was seen a handful of times. V usage is TRBV4-2 and J usage is TRBJ1-3, with D possibly matching TRBD1 (5 bases). Germline lookup yields CDR1 LGHNA and CDR2 YNFKEQ. The CDR3 sequence is 16 residues long. V lost 0 bases to trimming and J lost 4 bases, with 13 bases between them. In nucleotides, the CDR3 is TGTGCCAGCAGCCAAGATATTTGGGGGGACGGAAACACCATATATTTT. This codes for CASSQDIWGDGNTIYF.

The V call is TRBV5-4, the J call TRBJ2-5, with 10 bases that match TRBD1. V gave up 4 bases and J gave up 4 bases; unmatched junction bases: 1. The germline CDR1 and CDR2 sequences are SGHNT and YYREEE (reference sequence). The CDR3 loop spans 13 amino acids. Written as DNA, the CDR3 is TGTGCCAGCAGCAGGGACAGGGGAGAGACCCAGTACTTC. It encodes CASSRDRGETQYF.

The CDR3 region has the DNA TGCGCCAGCAGCCAAGAGGCTAGCGGGAGTGGCGAGCAGTACTTC. Its translation: CASSQEASGSGEQYF. The J gene is TRBJ2-7, the V gene TRBV4-1, with 10 positions matching TRBD2. Germline V gives CDR1 MGHRA, CDR2 YSYEKL. Trimming took 0 bases from V and 6 from J; bases not matched to a gene: 5. The CDR3 is 15 residues long.

This chain joins TRBV6-5 and TRBJ2-1; 9 bases map to TRBD1. This CDR3 contains 15 residues. J lost 10 bases, V lost 4 bases, and 11 bases had no gene match. Germline V lookup: CDR1 MNHEY, CDR2 SVGAGI. Here the CDR3 DNA reads TGTGCCAGCAGTTTGGGACAGGGACACCCCACAGAGCAGTTCTTC. Translating gives CASSLGQGHPTEQFF.

The chain links TRBV7-9 to TRBJ1-1; 11 nucleotides align to TRBD1. Germline CDR1 SEHNR, CDR2 FQNEAQ (reference sequence). This CDR3 contains 17 residues. With 1 base clipped from V and 10 bases from J, the junction kept 14 bases outside the gene matches. The CDR3 sequence is CASSLVSPDRGRGVAFF. Written as DNA, the CDR3 is TGTGCCAGCAGCTTAGTATCCCCGGACAGGGGGCGCGGAGTAGCTTTCTTT.

V gene TRBV7-3 combines with J gene TRBJ2-3; 10 nucleotides align to TRBD2. V lost 8 bases, J lost 3 bases, and 8 bases stayed unmatched. This CDR3 has 15 amino acids. The V gene's germline CDR1 is SGHTA and CDR2 FQGTGA. The CDR3 nucleotides read TGTGCCAGCGCCTCTGGACTAGCGGTTACAGATACGCAGTATTTT. Protein product: CASASGLAVTDTQYF.

The chain employs TRBV20-1 and TRBJ2-1; the match to TRBD1 covers 7 bases. V gave up 4 bases and J gave up 8 bases; unmatched junction bases: 2. The germline CDR1 and CDR2 sequences are DFQATT and SNEGSKA (reference sequence). The CDR3 is 11 amino acids. In DNA form, the CDR3 reads TGCAGTGCTACTGACAGGGATGAGCAGTTCTTC. Its translation: CSATDRDEQFF.

The chain carries TRBV6-2 or TRBV6-3 and TRBJ1-6, with D tentatively TRBD1 (5 bases). Trimming shortened V by 2 bases and J by 6 bases, and 5 bases separated the two germline ends. The germline gives CDR1 MNHEY, CDR2 SVGEGT. The CDR3 runs to 13 residues. In DNA form, the CDR3 reads TGTGCCAGCAGTTACGGGGCTAATTCACCCCTCCACTTT. Translation gives CASSYGANSPLHF.

The V gene is TRBV6-2 or TRBV6-3, the J gene TRBJ2-7, with a possible D match to TRBD2 (6 bases). With 4 bases removed from V and 2 bases from J, the gap between germline ends came to 12 bases. Germline V gene lookup returns CDR1 MNHEY and CDR2 SVGEGT. This CDR3 region has 14 residues. CDR3 in DNA: TGTGCCAGCAGTTCGTTAGCGGAGCCCTACGAGCAGTACTTC. It is translated as CASSSLAEPYEQYF.

The chain carries TRBV19 and TRBJ1-1; 9 bases fit TRBD1. J was trimmed by 1 base and V by 0 bases; bases with no gene match: 6. Germline values: CDR1 LNHDA, CDR2 SQIVND (reference sequence). The CDR3 sequence is 17 residues long. CDR3 protein: CASSIDGQGQGNTEAFF. DNA of the CDR3: TGTGCCAGTAGTATAGATGGTCAGGGACAGGGGAACACTGAAGCTTTCTTT.

The chain uses TRBV4-1 and TRBJ2-1, with 10 bases fitting TRBD1. V trimming: 4 bases; J trimming: 8 bases; junction bases outside the gene matches: 8. This CDR3 comprises 15 residues. CDR1 and CDR2 (germline): MGHRA, YSYEKL. The CDR3 DNA reads TGCGCCAGCAGCCCCGGACAGGGGGGGTACGATGAGCAGTTCTTC. It specifies CASSPGQGGYDEQFF.

The chain employs TRBV19 and TRBJ1-2, with TRBD1 matching 10 bases. The CDR3 has 14 amino acids. The V and J ends lost 4 bases and 2 bases, in that order; junction bases with no gene match: 1. Per germline, CDR1 LNHDA and CDR2 SQIVND (reference sequence). In nucleotides, the CDR3 is TGTGCCAGTAGTAGACAGGGGGCGAACTATGGCTACACCTTC. As protein: CASSRQGANYGYTF.

The V and J genes are TRBV30 and TRBJ2-5, with TRBD1 identical over 9 bases. V trimming: 4 bases; J trimming: 6 bases; junction bases outside the gene matches: 6. The germline V gene has CDR1 GTSNPN and CDR2 SVGIG (reference sequence). The CDR3 length is 13 residues. The CDR3 sequence is CAWTPTGGKTQYF. The CDR3, as DNA: TGTGCCTGGACCCCGACAGGGGGAAAGACCCAGTACTTC.

This sequence joins TRBV20-1 and TRBJ1-1, with 11 bases lining up with TRBD1. Per germline, CDR1 DFQATT and CDR2 SNEGSKA (reference sequence). The CDR3 is 10 residues long. Trimming cost V 5 bases and J 12 bases; bases outside gene matches: 2. The CDR3 bases are TGCAGTGCTGGGGACAGGGGGTCTTTCTTT. It is translated as CSAGDRGSFF.

The chain joins TRBV7-9 to TRBJ1-3; 7 nucleotides agree with TRBD1. The CDR3 sequence is 14 residues long. Germline assignment: CDR1 SEHNR and CDR2 FQNEAQ (reference sequence). V was pared by 4 bases and J by 2 bases, with 2 bases of the junction left unmatched. The CDR3 nucleotides are TGTGCCAGCAGCTCCGACAGGGCTGGAAACACCATATATTTT. Translating gives CASSSDRAGNTIYF.

V and J are TRBV6-5 and TRBJ2-5; TRBD1 is a possible D gene (5 bases). This CDR3 is built from 15 residues. Trimming took off 7 bases at V and 1 base at J, with 16 bases between the two ends. In germline, CDR1 is MNHEY, CDR2 SVGAGI. DNA for the CDR3: TGTGCCAGCAACATTATGACAGCGATCCAAGAGACCCAGTACTTC. This gives the protein CASNIMTAIQETQYF.

This clone was seen more than once but under ten times. The V and J genes are TRBV6-5 and TRBJ2-5, with 8 bases matching TRBD1. Germline V CDR1 and CDR2: MNHEY, SVGAGI. J lost 5 bases, V lost 6 bases, and 5 bases had no gene match. The CDR3 has 13 residues. The CDR3, as DNA: TGTGCCAGCAGGTGGCAGGGGGCGGAGACCCAGTACTTC. Its translation is CASRWQGAETQYF.

The chain combines TRBV24-1 with TRBJ2-1; perhaps TRBD2 as D (5 bases). The V gene lost 6 bases and the J gene lost 9 bases, with 8 bases spanning the gap. The germline CDR1 and CDR2 sequences are KGHDR and SFDVKD. The CDR3 totals 11 residues. The CDR3 coding sequence is TGTGCCACCAGTATTCGGGGTGAGCAGTTCTTC. It translates to CATSIRGEQFF.

V gene TRBV7-2 combines with J gene TRBJ2-5, with D unclear. CDR3 length equals 11 residues. Trimming removed 2 bases from V and 5 bases from J, with 3 bases in between. Per the germline V gene, CDR1 is SGHTA and CDR2 is FQGNSA. In nucleotides, the CDR3 is TGTGCCAGCAGCTTAAGCGAGACCCAGTACTTC. Its protein is CASSLSETQYF.

The chain couples TRBV6-4 to TRBJ2-1, with 11 bases identical to TRBD2. This CDR3 has 15 residues. Germline-derived CDR1 and CDR2 are MRHNA and SNTAGT. V shed 3 bases, J shed 6 bases, and the junction held 4 bases outside the gene matches. The CDR3 region is CASSELAGALNEQFF. Here the CDR3 DNA reads TGTGCCAGCAGTGAACTAGCGGGAGCCCTCAATGAGCAGTTCTTC.

The rearrangement joins TRBV3-1 (or the pseudogene TRBV3-2) to TRBJ2-3; no firm D call. Germline values: CDR1 LGHDT, CDR2 YNNKEL (reference sequence). V was shortened by 1 base and J by 6 bases, with 11 bases between the two germline ends. The CDR3 spans 14 residues. DNA for the CDR3: TGTGCCAGCAGCCAAGTAGTAGCTCCCGATACGCAGTATTTT. This sequence encodes CASSQVVAPDTQYF.

The sample holds a few counts of this clone. This chain uses TRBV7-2 with TRBJ1-1; D is perhaps TRBD1 (6 bases). Trimming removed 1 base from V and 8 bases from J, with 8 bases in between. The CDR3 extends over 12 amino acids. Germline assignment: CDR1 SGHTA and CDR2 FQGNSA. CDR3: CASSLGTDEAFF. The CDR3 nucleotides are TGTGCCAGCAGCTTAGGGACAGACGAAGCTTTCTTT.

This clone has a single count. The chain is built from TRBV5-1 and TRBJ2-6; TRBD1 agrees at 10 bases. V was clipped by 3 bases and J by 2 bases; unmatched bases: 11. CDR1 is SGHRS and CDR2 is YFSETQ in the germline V gene. The CDR3 runs to 19 residues. For the CDR3, the DNA is TGCGCCAGCAGCTCTACAACCGGGACAGGGGCAGCTGGGGCCAACGTCCTGACTTTC. This codes for CASSSTTGTGAAGANVLTF.

The chain carries TRBV7-2 and TRBJ2-4; TRBD2 matches at 9 bases. CDR1 and CDR2 from the germline V gene are SGHTA and FQGNSA. V was clipped by 3 bases and J by 4 bases; unmatched bases: 10. This CDR3 has 17 residues. The CDR3 protein is CASSFQPAGGSKNIQYF. CDR3 bases: TGTGCCAGCAGCTTCCAGCCGGCGGGAGGGAGTAAAAACATTCAGTACTTC.

The V and J genes are TRBV11-3 and TRBJ2-2, with 11 bases lining up with TRBD2. The V gene end was trimmed by 5 bases and the J gene end by 5 bases; junction bases not matched to a gene: 7. Germline assignment: CDR1 SGHNT and CDR2 YENEEA. The CDR3 totals 16 residues. In nucleotides, the CDR3 is TGTGCCAGCAGCCCGGGTAGCGGGAGGGGGACCGGGGAGCTGTTTTTT. Its protein product is CASSPGSGRGTGELFF.

This clone was recorded a few times. The genes are TRBV5-8 and TRBJ1-1; 7 nucleotides match TRBD1. CDR1 is SGHTS, CDR2 YDEGEE, per germline. The CDR3 totals 15 residues. J gave up 4 bases and V 4 bases, and 10 bases lay outside the gene matches. CDR3 nucleotides: TGTGCCAGCAGCCGAAGACAGGGAGCTGGCACTGAAGCTTTCTTT. Residues: CASSRRQGAGTEAFF.

The chain recombines TRBV6-5 with TRBJ1-1; TRBD1 might be the D (6 bases). Trimming left V 6 bases short and J 6 bases short, with 17 bases between. This CDR3 is 14 amino acids long. CDR1 is MNHEY, CDR2 SVGAGI, per germline. The CDR3 protein is CASRSTGGPPEAFF. The CDR3 nucleotides are TGTGCCAGCAGGTCGACAGGAGGACCTCCTGAAGCTTTCTTT.

The rearrangement joins TRBV9 to TRBJ2-3, with 8 bases matching TRBD1. CDR3 length: 16 amino acids. The V segment lost 2 bases and the J segment 5 bases; nucleotides outside the gene matches: 10. In germline, CDR1 is SGDLS, CDR2 YYNGEE. CDR3 loop: CASSVSGGDRGDTQYF. Here the CDR3 DNA reads TGTGCCAGCAGCGTCAGTGGGGGAGACAGGGGAGATACGCAGTATTTT.